This is a list of T cell receptor beta chains from one sample in a study of T cell repertoires in cytomegalovirus infection. TCRdb redid the calling of the reads with MiXCR, one entry per CDR3 protein. The sample holds about 260,000 distinct CDR3 sequences, roughly 9.1% seen once. Material: PBMCs. These TCRs come from a human donor in good health (CMV status not recorded). Some clones in this sample may be carry-over from other donors' samples. CDR3s include the opening cysteine and the closing phenylalanine or tryptophan. A D gene is named only where the DNA matches it firmly. Only some rows state a clone size, as once, few, many or a class for expanded clones.

TRBD2	few	TRBV4-1	TRBJ2-1	CASSQEPFNSGLASEQFF	TGCGCCAGCAGCCAAGAGCCTTTTAATTCGGGACTAGCATCAGAGCAGTTCTTC
TRBD2	many	TRBV14	TRBJ2-3	CASSQGGAGGRDTQYF	TGTGCCAGCAGCCAAGGTGGAGCGGGGGGGCGAGATACGCAGTATTTT
TRBD1	many	TRBV7-2	TRBJ2-5	CASSLGGTGTQETQYF	TGTGCCAGCAGCTTAGGGGGGACAGGGACCCAAGAGACCCAGTACTTC
NA	NA	TRBV12-3/TRBV12-4	TRBJ2-3	CASSLGKPDTQYF	TGTGCCAGCAGTTTAGGGAAGCCAGATACGCAGTATTTT
TRBD1	many	TRBV7-2	TRBJ1-1	CASSTTGGTEAFF	TGTGCCAGCAGCACGACAGGGGGCACTGAAGCTTTCTTT
NA	many	TRBV12-3/TRBV12-4	TRBJ2-5	CASSRTTKETQYF	TGTGCCAGTTCTCGTACCACTAAAGAGACCCAGTACTTC
NA	NA	TRBV6-2/TRBV6-3	TRBJ2-7	CASTYRGDEQYF	TGTGCCAGCACCTATCGTGGGGACGAGCAGTACTTC
TRBD2	NA	TRBV4-3	TRBJ2-1	CASSQAGGLAGNEQFF	TGCGCCAGCAGCCAAGCGGGGGGACTAGCGGGAAATGAGCAGTTCTTC
TRBD2	many	TRBV7-2	TRBJ2-1	CASRPTWTSVSEQFF	TGTGCCAGCAGACCAACTTGGACTAGCGTGAGTGAGCAGTTCTTC
NA	many	TRBV7-6	TRBJ2-7	CASSPAEGPSAYF	TGTGCCAGCAGCCCGGCGGAGGGACCGTCAGCGTACTTC
NA	many	TRBV7-3	TRBJ2-6	CASSLNPPGAGANVLTF	TGTGCCAGCAGCTTAAATCCCCCTGGGGCTGGGGCCAACGTCCTGACTTTC
NA	few	TRBV6-2/TRBV6-3	TRBJ2-1	CASSYGSSYNEQFF	TGTGCCAGCAGTTACGGGAGCTCCTACAATGAGCAGTTCTTC
TRBD2	few	TRBV7-9	TRBJ2-1	CASSLTAGRAYNEQFF	TGTGCCAGCAGCTTAACTGCGGGGAGGGCCTACAATGAGCAGTTCTTC
NA	many	TRBV5-1	TRBJ2-6	CASSLSGRSSGANVLTF	TGCGCCAGCAGCTTGTCAGGGCGGAGCTCTGGGGCCAACGTCCTGACTTTC
NA	few	TRBV5-1	TRBJ1-6	CASSISRDSPLHF	TGCGCCAGCAGCATATCCCGGGATTCACCCCTCCACTTT
NA	few	TRBV19	TRBJ1-5	CASRTTHPNQPQHF	TGTGCCAGCAGAACGACGCACCCCAATCAGCCCCAGCATTTT
NA	many	TRBV27	TRBJ2-7	CASGTQRTYEQYF	TGTGCCAGCGGGACCCAGAGGACCTACGAGCAGTACTTC
TRBD1	once	TRBV30	TRBJ2-7	CAWSRDRERDEQYF	TGTGCCTGGAGCAGGGACAGGGAGAGAGACGAGCAGTACTTC
NA	few	TRBV3-1	TRBJ1-3	CASSQVGGGSGNTIYF	TGTGCCAGCAGCCAAGTCGGGGGCGGCTCTGGAAACACCATATATTTT
NA	many	TRBV7-9	TRBJ2-7	CASSLVRYEQYF	TGTGCCAGCAGCTTAGTGCGGTACGAGCAGTACTTC
TRBD2	many	TRBV7-2	TRBJ2-3	CASSLRSTSGGAPDTQYF	TGTGCCAGCAGCTTAAGATCGACTAGCGGGGGGGCGCCAGATACGCAGTATTTT
NA	NA	TRBV13	TRBJ2-3	CASSWRGDTQYF	TGTGCCAGCAGTTGGCGGGGAGATACGCAGTATTTT
NA	many	TRBV7-2	TRBJ2-2	CASSLTRQVGGELFF	TGTGCCAGCAGCTTAACTAGACAGGTTGGCGGGGAGCTGTTTTTT
NA	few	TRBV7-6	TRBJ1-2	CASSLGSGRLYGYTF	TGTGCCAGCAGCTTAGGTTCAGGCAGGCTATATGGCTACACCTTC
NA	few	TRBV5-1	TRBJ2-1	CASSLGQNSYNEQFF	TGCGCCAGCAGCTTGGGACAGAACTCCTACAATGAGCAGTTCTTC
NA	many	TRBV7-2	TRBJ1-1	CASSFSYTEAFF	TGTGCCAGCAGCTTCTCTTACACTGAAGCTTTCTTT
NA	many	TRBV19	TRBJ1-1	CASSMDAMNTEAFF	TGTGCCAGTAGTATGGACGCCATGAACACTGAAGCTTTCTTT
TRBD1	many	TRBV7-9	TRBJ1-6	CASSLTGQGYNSPLHF	TGTGCCAGCAGCTTGACGGGACAGGGGTATAATTCACCCCTCCACTTT
NA	many	TRBV5-1	TRBJ2-5	CASSLEGGQETQYF	TGCGCCAGCAGCTTGGAAGGGGGACAAGAGACCCAGTACTTC
NA	NA	TRBV12-3/TRBV12-4	TRBJ2-5	CASRVDREGTQYF	TGTGCCAGCAGAGTCGACCGAGAGGGGACCCAGTACTTC
TRBD2	many	TRBV7-8	TRBJ2-2	CASSLVAGPNTGELFF	TGTGCCAGCAGCTTAGTAGCGGGTCCGAACACCGGGGAGCTGTTTTTT
NA	NA	TRBV30	TRBJ1-1	CAWITGKAFF	TGTGCCTGGATAACAGGTAAAGCTTTCTTT